Presented here are 31 T cell receptor beta chains from one specimen sequenced in a study of cytomegalovirus exposure and HLA in healthy donors. Primers for the PCR totalled 60 Vbeta and 13 Jbeta. Data came from immunoSEQ multiplex PCR; TCRdb stores just in-frame clones and leaves some out. Among 150,000 to 200,000 clones listed, 85% were seen once. Input material: PBMCs. The receptors were gathered from a woman aged 45-60 years in good health and CMV-seronegative.

This clone was seen once. J is TRBJ2-3 and V is TRBV7-9; 8 bases line up with TRBD1. This CDR3 is 15 amino acids long. The ends lost 4 bases at V and 2 bases at J; junction bases unmatched: 5. Germline values: CDR1 SEHNR, CDR2 FQNEAQ (reference sequence). The CDR3 here is CASSSQTGATDTQYF. The CDR3 nucleotides are TGTGCCAGCAGCTCACAGACAGGGGCCACAGATACGCAGTATTTT.

This CDR3 reads CASSRLAQPRGNEQFF. As DNA, the CDR3 is TGTGCCAGCAGCCGACTAGCCCAACCCCGAGGGAATGAGCAGTTCTTC. V is TRBV11-1 and J is TRBJ2-1; 7 bases match TRBD2. The CDR3 sequence is 16 residues long. Unmatched junction bases numbered 14, after V lost 5 bases and J lost 7 bases. CDR1 and CDR2 from the germline V gene are SGHAT and FQDESV (reference sequence).

The count of this clone is one. The rearrangement uses TRBV7-9 and TRBJ2-7; 7 bases match TRBD1. Looked up from germline, CDR1 is SEHNR and CDR2 is FQNEAQ (reference sequence). This CDR3 region has 15 residues. The trim removed 5 bases at V and 4 bases at J, leaving 11 bases unmatched. The CDR3 spells CASSPPGRGTYEQYF. CDR3 sequence (DNA): TGTGCCAGCAGCCCACCGGGCAGGGGGACGTACGAGCAGTACTTC.

This clone came up once. The CDR3 loop reads CASSFSAYGEQFF. The CDR3 DNA sequence: TGTGCCAGCAGCTTTAGCGCCTATGGCGAGCAGTTCTTC. This chain links TRBV7-7 with TRBJ2-1; a weak D match, TRBD2 (5 bases). V gave up 3 bases and J gave up 10 bases, with 13 bases separating them. The CDR3 runs 13 residues. The germline V gene encodes CDR1 SSHAT and CDR2 FNYEAQ (reference sequence).

Notes on this clone: Within the sample, other DNA sequences also encode this same CDR3. The chain couples TRBV11-3 to TRBJ2-5; TRBD2 matches at 9 bases. Germline values: CDR1 SGHNT, CDR2 YENEEA. J lost 3 bases, V lost 1 base, and 6 bases had no gene match. The CDR3 has 16 residues. The CDR3: CASSLGGLAGKETQYF. The CDR3 DNA sequence: TGTGCCAGCAGCTTAGGAGGCCTAGCGGGAAAAGAGACCCAGTACTTC.

The rearrangement links TRBV7-9 to TRBJ1-4; a possible D gene is TRBD1 (5 bases). V lost 2 bases and J lost 0, with 10 bases in between. The CDR3 loop spans 16 amino acids. The germline CDR1 and CDR2 sequences are SEHNR and FQNEAQ (reference sequence). The CDR3 sequence is CASSLILGATNEKLFF. The CDR3 nucleotides read TGTGCCAGCAGCTTAATCTTAGGGGCAACTAATGAAAAACTGTTTTTT.

The V gene is TRBV15, the J gene TRBJ1-2; a weak D match, TRBD1 (5 bases). Germline CDR1 is LNHNV and CDR2 is YYDKDF (reference sequence). CDR3 length equals 15 residues. Trimming stripped 5 bases from V and 11 bases from J, with 24 bases between. In DNA form, the CDR3 reads TGTGCCACCAGCGCTCCTCCGGGACTCACCCTGGGGTACACCTTC. Residues: CATSAPPGLTLGYTF.

DNA of the CDR3: TGTGCCAGCAGTTACGTGAACAGGGGGACTGAAGCTTTCTTT. Protein: CASSYVNRGTEAFF. The V call is TRBV6-6, the J call TRBJ1-1, with TRBD1 matching over 8 bases. Germline V gives CDR1 MNHNY, CDR2 SVGAGI (reference sequence). This CDR3 is built from 14 residues. With 2 bases clipped from V and 5 bases from J, the junction kept 4 bases outside the gene matches.

The CDR3, as DNA: TGTGCCACAGGAGGGAATTCCTACAATGAGCAGTTCTTC. Residues: CATGGNSYNEQFF. The chain combines TRBV10-3 with TRBJ2-1; D possibly corresponds to TRBD2 (6 bases). The CDR3 is made up of 13 amino acids. Germline V lookup: CDR1 ENHRY, CDR2 SYGVKD. The V gene lost 10 bases and the J gene lost 1 base, with 11 bases spanning the gap.

This clone was detected a few times. V gene TRBV2 combines with J gene TRBJ1-5; D is uncertain. This CDR3 is 11 amino acids long. In germline, CDR1 is SNHLY, CDR2 FYNNEI. V lost 6 bases and J 3 bases, leaving 3 bases between the germline ends. The CDR3 sequence: CASRYNQPQHF. The CDR3 nucleotides read TGTGCCAGCAGGTACAATCAGCCCCAGCATTTT.

The rearrangement joins TRBV30 to TRBJ1-2; TRBD1 might be the D (6 bases). The CDR3 length is 18 residues. The V and J ends lost 5 bases and 1 base respectively, with 26 bases between them. Germline CDR1 reads GTSNPN; CDR2 reads SVGIG (reference sequence). The CDR3 DNA is TGTGCCTGGCTAAAACCCTCAGGGGAAAGGGGGTATAACTATGGCTACACCTTC. Protein product: CAWLKPSGERGYNYGYTF.

The V and J genes are TRBV27 and TRBJ2-7, with D perhaps matching TRBD2 (6 bases). From germline, CDR1 is MNHEY and CDR2 SMNVEV (reference sequence). This CDR3 has 15 amino acids. Deletions cut 6 bases from V and 3 bases from J, with 18 bases between. CDR3 sequence reads: CASSNDPGLVYEQYF. The CDR3 DNA reads TGTGCCAGCAGCAATGATCCGGGACTCGTCTACGAGCAGTACTTC.

In nucleotides, the CDR3 is TGTGCCAGCAGTTCGGGACAGGGGGGATACGAGCAGTACTTC. Translation: CASSSGQGGYEQYF. The rearrangement uses TRBV28 and TRBJ2-7, with TRBD1 matching over 11 bases. This CDR3 spans 14 amino acids. Trimming took 4 bases from V and 4 from J; bases not matched to a gene: 3. Germline V gene sequence: CDR1 MDHEN, CDR2 SYDVKM.

V is TRBV11-2 and J is TRBJ2-5; 9 nucleotides line up with TRBD2. This CDR3 is built from 16 residues. From germline, CDR1 is SGHAT and CDR2 FQNNGV. After removal of 3 bases from V and 1 base from J, the junction contained 6 bases not matched to a gene. The CDR3 DNA reads as TGTGCCAGCAGCTTTGGAACTAGCGGGTTCCAAGAGACCCAGTACTTC. Protein sequence: CASSFGTSGFQETQYF.

The chain recombines TRBV5-6 with TRBJ1-2; 8 bases line up with TRBD1. The CDR3 totals 16 residues. Germline lookup yields CDR1 SGHDT and CDR2 YYEEEE. Losses at the gene ends were 4 bases for V and 0 bases for J; bases not matched to a gene: 8. Here the CDR3 reads CASSLSTGVANYGYTF. The CDR3 nucleotides read TGTGCCAGCAGCCTGTCGACAGGGGTAGCTAACTATGGCTACACCTTC.

This rearrangement joins TRBV7-8 to TRBJ1-2; 8 bases are shared with TRBD1. With V trimmed by 1 base and J by 0 bases, 4 bases remained unmatched. This CDR3 comprises 16 residues. The germline gives CDR1 SGHVS, CDR2 FQNEAQ. CDR3 residues: CASSLDRGSANYGYTF. CDR3 sequence (DNA): TGTGCCAGCAGCTTAGACAGGGGGTCAGCTAACTATGGCTACACCTTC.

The chain has TRBV7-5 and TRBJ2-1; the D call of TRBD2 is as the table states it, not checked on the DNA. TRBV7-5 is termed a pseudogene. The CDR3 runs to 15 residues. CDR3 in amino acids: CVRSLGLAEHNEQFF. DNA for the CDR3: TGTGTCAGAAGCTTAGGACTAGCGGAGCACAATGAGCAGTTCTTC.

V gene TRBV11-2 combines with J gene TRBJ2-1; possibly TRBD2 for D (6 bases). Germline CDR1 and CDR2: SGHAT and FQNNGV. Between the trimmed V and J ends, which lost 3 bases and 9 bases, there was a span of 21 bases. The CDR3 is 16 residues long. DNA of the CDR3: TGTGCCAGCAGCTTCCGTCCGGGCGGGACCCCCTCTGAGCAGTTCTTC. Residues: CASSFRPGGTPSEQFF.

This rearrangement joins TRBV27 to TRBJ2-7; the match to TRBD1 covers 8 bases. The J segment lost 1 base and the V segment lost 7 bases, leaving 3 bases of the junction unmatched. The CDR3 consists of 13 residues. Germline CDR1 is MNHEY and CDR2 is SMNVEV (reference sequence). The CDR3 coding sequence is TGTGCCAGCACCACAGGGGGTTCCTACGAGCAGTACTTC. This encodes CASTTGGSYEQYF.

The chain is built from TRBV18 and TRBJ2-3; 11 positions agree with TRBD2. Germline loops: CDR1 KGHSH, CDR2 LQKENI. The V and J ends lost 5 bases and 3 bases, in that order; junction bases with no gene match: 4. This CDR3 region has 15 residues. The CDR3 region is CASSIAGGPTDTQYF. Written as DNA, the CDR3 is TGTGCCAGCTCAATAGCGGGAGGGCCGACAGATACGCAGTATTTT.

The gene calls are TRBV7-2 and TRBJ1-3; no clear D. The CDR3 is made up of 14 amino acids. Trimming removed 1 base at V and 6 bases at J, with 10 bases between. The germline CDR1 and CDR2 sequences are SGHTA and FQGNSA. The CDR3 nucleotides read TGTGCCAGCAGCTTAGGAGGGAGAGTAAACACCATATATTTT. It codes for CASSLGGRVNTIYF.

The V gene is TRBV5-6, the J gene TRBJ2-1, with D perhaps TRBD1 (5 bases). Between the trimmed V and J ends, which lost 2 bases and 5 bases, there was a span of 14 bases. The CDR3 spans 15 residues. Germline CDR1 is SGHDT and CDR2 is YYEEEE. The CDR3 coding sequence is TGTGCCAGCAGCTTTATTGTCAGGGCGGACAATGAGCAGTTCTTC. It encodes CASSFIVRADNEQFF.

The chain is built from TRBV6-5 and TRBJ2-7, with TRBD2 as a possible D gene (6 bases). In germline, CDR1 is MNHEY, CDR2 SVGAGI. CDR3 length equals 13 residues. V was shortened by 6 bases and J by 5 bases, with 14 bases between the two germline ends. CDR3 coding DNA: TGTGCCAGCAGGCGGGGTACGTGGCACGAGCAGTACTTC. It yields the protein CASRRGTWHEQYF.

CDR3 residues: CAGAGGLEGIQYF. CDR3 coding DNA: TGTGCCGGGGCGGGGGGGCTGGAGGGCATTCAGTACTTC. The chain carries TRBV5-4 and TRBJ2-4, with TRBD2 matching over 9 bases. The germline V gene encodes CDR1 SGHNT and CDR2 YYREEE (reference sequence). There are 13 residues in the CDR3. Trimming removed 10 bases from V and 9 bases from J; junction bases left unmatched: 11.

The chain is built from TRBV5-5 and TRBJ1-1; TRBD1 aligns across 10 bases. CDR1 and CDR2 from the germline V gene are SGHKS and YYEKEE (reference sequence). The CDR3 has 17 residues. The V segment lost 4 bases and the J segment 0 bases; nucleotides outside the gene matches: 9. The chain's CDR3 is CASSQLDRGLMNTEAFF. The CDR3 nucleotides are TGTGCCAGCAGCCAGTTAGACAGGGGGCTAATGAACACTGAAGCTTTCTTT. The full variable domain, completed using reference TRBV5-5 and TRBJ1-1, is DAGVTQSPTHLIKTRGQQVTLRCSPISGHKSVSWYQQVLGQGPQFIFQYYEKEERGRGNFPDRFSARQFPNYSSELNVNALLLGDSALYLCASSQLDRGLMNTEAFFGQGTRLTVV.

V is TRBV30 and J is TRBJ1-5; D is unresolved. The CDR3 spans 14 residues. V dropped 2 bases and J dropped 6 bases, with 14 bases sitting between them. Germline CDR1 and CDR2: GTSNPN and SVGIG (reference sequence). The CDR3 reads CAWSLQVFAQPQHF. CDR3 DNA: TGTGCCTGGAGTCTTCAGGTATTTGCTCAGCCCCAGCATTTT.

CDR3 protein: CASWDRPNTEAFF. The CDR3 DNA reads as TGTGCCAGCTGGGACAGGCCGAACACTGAAGCTTTCTTT. The genes are TRBV19 and TRBJ1-1; 8 bases match TRBD1. The CDR3 length is 13 residues. Unmatched junction bases numbered 4, after V lost 9 bases and J lost 1 base. Germline V lookup: CDR1 LNHDA, CDR2 SQIVND (reference sequence).

The V and J genes are TRBV9 and TRBJ2-1, with 9 bases that match TRBD2. The germline V gene encodes CDR1 SGDLS and CDR2 YYNGEE. V dropped 4 bases and J dropped 8; count of bases not matched to a gene: 13. The CDR3 totals 16 residues. The CDR3 bases are TGTGCCAGCAGCACTGAGCTAGGCGGGAGGGCCCATGAGCAGTTCTTC. Its protein is CASSTELGGRAHEQFF.

The chain joins TRBV5-1 to TRBJ2-4; weak D call: TRBD1 (5 bases). Germline V gene data show CDR1 as SGHRS and CDR2 as YFSETQ. The CDR3 runs to 15 residues. Trimming stripped 2 bases from V and 6 bases from J, with 15 bases between. Written as DNA, the CDR3 is TGCGCCAGCAGCTTTGCAGGGTCGGGTCCAAACATTCAGTACTTC. Protein sequence: CASSFAGSGPNIQYF.

The chain couples TRBV18 to TRBJ2-5, with a possible D match to TRBD1 (5 bases). This CDR3 region has 13 residues. The V end was cut by 4 bases, the J end by 4 bases, with 10 bases between. Germline CDR1 and CDR2: KGHSH and LQKENI. Written as DNA, the CDR3 is TGTGCCAGCTCACGGGCGACAGTAGAGACCCAGTACTTC. It specifies CASSRATVETQYF.

This rearrangement joins TRBV7-2 to TRBJ2-1; no reliable D call. This CDR3 region has 15 residues. V lost 1 base, J lost 5 bases, and 12 bases lay in between. Germline-derived CDR1 and CDR2 are SGHTA and FQGNSA. The CDR3 loop is CASSLDFPRHNEQFF. The CDR3 region has the DNA TGTGCCAGCAGCTTAGACTTCCCGCGGCACAATGAGCAGTTCTTC.